This T cell receptor (beta chain) stems from a study of human T cells and chemical hapten exposure. Background on the study: Among samples, TCR yields varied mainly because of small differences in pooled library volume.

V lost 5 bases to trimming and J lost 4 bases; unmatched junction nucleotides: 11. From germline, CDR1 is MNHEY and CDR2 SMNVEV (reference sequence). This CDR3 comprises 18 residues. Before extraction, the whole blood was not fractionated, and total RNA was taken from it. This clonotype was detected only a few times. MiXCR was run by TCRdb on the 5' RACE reads, yielding one entry per CDR3 protein. Of about 120,000 distinct CDR3 sequences listed, around a fifth are singletons. The clonotype was recovered from a human donor in good health. The chain joins TRBV27 to TRBJ1-6; TRBD1 aligns across 10 bases. DNA of the CDR3: TGTGCCAGCAGTCAAGACAGGGGGCCCTCCCTATATAATTCACCCCTCCACTTT. As protein: CASSQDRGPSLYNSPLHF.